This TCR beta chain is drawn from a study of T cells in Graves' hyperthyroidism and ophthalmopathy. Predating any ophthalmopathy symptoms, the blood sample was taken at first hyperthyroidism diagnosis. On this clonotype itself: The antigen is undetermined. At one end, the junction sequence differs from germline, possibly due to a read error.

Germline CDR1 SGHRS, CDR2 YFSETQ. The CDR3 covers 14 residues. Study outcomes and limitations: A model of 13 V-J pairs discriminated ophthalmopathy from stable hyperthyroidism. Ophthalmopathy, as predicted by the model, came a median approximately 6.5 months after the prediction.

What was amplified from RNA transcripts were TCR beta CDR3 regions. First-round RT-PCR with HTBI primers amplified the TCR CDR3 region. TCRdb recomputed calls from the multiplex PCR reads with MiXCR, one row per CDR3 protein. The sample yields fewer than 450,000 distinct CDR3 sequences, 15% to 20% seen once. Sequenced sample: blood. This TCR derives from a woman in her thirties with Graves' hyperthyroidism that later progressed to Graves' ophthalmopathy. The chain joins TRBV5-1 to TRBJ2-4, with D possibly called TRBD1 or TRBD2 (7 bases each). The CDR3 sequence is CASSYQGGGNIQYF. CDR3 DNA: TGTGCCAGCAGTTATCAGGGGGGGGGGAACATTCAGTACTTC.